These T cell receptor beta chains were read from a single sample in a study of blood T cell repertoires in COVID-19. Assay: immunoSEQ multiplex PCR; the TCRdb copy retains only in-frame clones and omits some. The data contain roughly 80,000 clones, around 85% of them singletons. Sequenced material: peripheral blood. The source is a woman in her seventies with acute or convalescent COVID-19. The CDR3 runs from the conserved cysteine through the conserved F or W. A D gene is named only where the DNA matches it firmly. Part of the rows lack a size; the others show once, few, many or a class for expanded clones.

J	D	V	size	CDR3	DNA
TRBJ2-1	-	TRBV7-9	once	CASSLSLQGEQFF	TGTGCCAGCAGCTTATCTTTACAGGGTGAGCAGTTCTTC
TRBJ2-5	TRBD2	TRBV5-1	-	CASSPPLAGEETQYF	TGCGCCAGCAGTCCCCCCCTAGCGGGGGAAGAGACCCAGTACTTC
TRBJ2-3	TRBD2	TRBV2	-	CASSVKAGGATDTQYF	TGTGCCAGCAGTGTTAAGGCGGGAGGTGCCACAGATACGCAGTATTTT
TRBJ2-2	TRBD1	TRBV10-1	-	CASSSLGQGKTGELFF	TGCGCCAGCAGTTCCCTCGGACAGGGAAAAACCGGGGAGCTGTTTTTT
TRBJ1-6	-	TRBV27	-	CASRPSSYNSPLHF	TGTGCCAGCAGGCCGAGCTCCTATAATTCACCCCTCCACTTT
TRBJ1-6	TRBD1	TRBV27	-	CASRTGTYNSPLHF	TGTGCCAGCCGGACAGGGACCTATAATTCACCCCTCCACTTT
TRBJ1-2	-	TRBV6-5	-	CASSYSGGVYGYTF	TGTGCCAGCAGTTACTCCGGAGGAGTCTATGGCTACACCTTC
TRBJ1-4	TRBD1	TRBV5-1	few	CASSLVGTGNEKLFF	TGCGCCAGCAGCTTGGTGGGGACAGGGAATGAAAAACTGTTTTTT
TRBJ2-5	TRBD2	TRBV5-6	-	CASSLVRGGFGETQYF	TGTGCCAGCAGCTTGGTCCGGGGGGGATTCGGAGAGACCCAGTACTTC
TRBJ2-1	-	TRBV19	-	CASSTIDNEQFF	TGTGCCAGTAGTACTATCGACAATGAGCAGTTCTTC
TRBJ2-3	TRBD2	TRBV11-2	-	CASSLGLAADTQYF	TGTGCCAGCAGCTTAGGACTAGCGGCGGATACGCAGTATTTT
TRBJ2-5	TRBD2	TRBV5-1	-	CASRTIYGGNQETQYF	TGCGCCAGCAGGACAATATACGGGGGGAACCAAGAGACCCAGTACTTC
TRBJ2-3	-	TRBV4-1	-	CASSPLAGSDTQYF	TGCGCCAGCAGCCCGCTGGCGGGGTCAGATACGCAGTATTTT
TRBJ2-1	TRBD2	TRBV11-3	few	CASSLEPLATNEQFF	TGTGCCAGCAGCTTAGAGCCACTAGCGACCAATGAGCAGTTCTTC
TRBJ1-6	-	TRBV9	-	CASSVGDTGSPLHF	TGTGCCAGCAGCGTAGGGGACACCGGGTCACCCCTCCACTTT
TRBJ2-3	TRBD2	TRBV6-6	few	CASSYDAGAGTDTQYF	TGTGCCAGCAGTTACGACGCGGGAGCCGGCACAGATACGCAGTATTTT
TRBJ2-3	TRBD2	TRBV5-8	-	CASSSGTQSTDTQYF	TGTGCCAGCAGCAGCGGGACGCAGAGCACAGATACGCAGTATTTT
TRBJ1-5	-	TRBV24-1	-	CATRENRTGHNQPQHF	TGTGCCACCAGAGAAAATCGGACCGGACATAATCAGCCCCAGCATTTT
TRBJ1-5	-	TRBV28	-	CASSLLGARDQPQHF	TGTGCCAGCAGTTTATTGGGGGCGAGGGATCAGCCCCAGCATTTT
TRBJ1-1	-	TRBV6-6	-	CASSQQGGRTEAFF	TGTGCCAGCAGCCAACAGGGTGGTAGGACTGAAGCTTTCTTT
TRBJ2-3	TRBD1	TRBV15	once	CATSTHHRGADTQYF	TGTGCCACCAGCACCCACCACAGGGGGGCAGATACGCAGTATTTT